These T cell receptor beta chains were read from a single sample in a study of cytomegalovirus exposure and HLA in healthy donors. TCRdb keeps only in-frame clones here, not all; method: immunoSEQ multiplex PCR. The profile shows approximately 130,000 clones, over 75% of them singletons. What was sequenced was PBMCs. The receptors were gathered from a man between 45 and 60 years old in good health and CMV-seronegative. The CDR3 runs from the conserved cysteine through the conserved F or W. The D gene is left open where the match is weak. The size entry is marked missing in some rows and otherwise reads once, few, many or a size class.

j_gene	abundance	v_gene	d_gene	CDR3aa	CDR3nt
TRBJ2-3	NA	TRBV28	TRBD1	CASSPGTGASDTQYF	TGTGCCAGCAGTCCCGGGACAGGGGCATCCGATACGCAGTATTTT
TRBJ2-3	NA	TRBV27	TRBD2	CASSFIPLGTSGRDGTDTQYF	TGTGCCAGCAGTTTCATCCCCCTCGGGACTAGCGGGAGGGATGGGACAGATACGCAGTATTTT
TRBJ2-7	NA	TRBV11-2	NA	CASSLIRGPYEQYF	TGTGCCAGCAGCTTAATCAGGGGCCCCTACGAGCAGTACTTC
TRBJ2-3	NA	TRBV5-1	TRBD1	CASSSGTVGSTDTQYF	TGCGCCAGCAGCTCTGGGACAGTGGGGAGCACAGATACGCAGTATTTT
TRBJ1-1	NA	TRBV19	TRBD1	CASRRGRGPEAFF	TGTGCCAGTAGGCGGGGCAGGGGGCCTGAAGCTTTCTTT
TRBJ2-7	NA	TRBV27	TRBD1	CASSHLQGLSSYEQYF	TGTGCCAGCAGCCACCTACAGGGGCTATCCTCCTACGAGCAGTACTTC
TRBJ2-1	NA	TRBV10-1	NA	CASSELSGDLQLGEQFF	TGCGCCAGCAGTGAGTTGTCAGGGGACCTACAGCTTGGGGAGCAGTTCTTC
TRBJ2-7	NA	TRBV7-2	TRBD2	CASSPRGGSSYEQYF	TGTGCCAGCAGCCCCCGGGGCGGGAGTTCGTACGAGCAGTACTTC
TRBJ2-1	few	TRBV28	NA	CASSSTGIEQFF	TGTGCCAGCAGTTCAACCGGGATAGAGCAGTTCTTC
TRBJ1-4	NA	TRBV13	NA	CASSLRVTNEKLFF	TGTGCCAGCAGCCTCAGGGTCACTAATGAAAAACTGTTTTTT
TRBJ1-2	NA	TRBV28	NA	CASIPRAGRNYGYTF	TGTGCCAGCATCCCCCGGGCAGGGCGAAACTATGGCTACACCTTC
TRBJ2-7	NA	TRBV5-4	TRBD1	CASSSGGTGGSGQMGEQYF	TGTGCCAGCAGCTCGGGGGGGACAGGGGGCTCGGGCCAGATGGGTGAGCAGTACTTC
TRBJ2-7	NA	TRBV9	NA	CASSVGVELSYEQYF	TGTGCCAGCAGCGTAGGTGTAGAACTCTCCTACGAGCAGTACTTC
TRBJ2-1	NA	TRBV28	TRBD2	CASSFGFEQTSGRYNEQFF	TGTGCCAGCAGCTTTGGTTTTGAACAGACTAGCGGGAGATACAATGAGCAGTTCTTC
TRBJ2-6	NA	TRBV27	TRBD1	CASKGQEDSGANVLTF	TGTGCCAGCAAGGGACAGGAAGACTCTGGGGCCAACGTCCTGACTTTC
TRBJ2-7	NA	TRBV10-3	NA	CAISGGYEQYF	TGTGCCATCAGCGGAGGGTACGAGCAGTACTTC
TRBJ2-3	NA	TRBV9	NA	CASSATGHDTQYF	TGTGCCAGCAGCGCCACAGGGCATGATACGCAGTATTTT
TRBJ2-3	NA	TRBV19	TRBD2	CASTTFGTSGSEMSTDTQYF	TGTGCCAGTACCACTTTTGGGACTAGCGGGAGTGAAATGAGCACAGATACGCAGTATTTT
TRBJ1-4	NA	TRBV11-2	NA	CASSSYRALGEKLFF	TGTGCCAGCAGCTCTTACAGGGCATTAGGAGAAAAACTGTTTTTT
TRBJ2-2	NA	TRBV5-1	NA	CASSLRRASDTGELFF	TGCGCCAGCAGCTTGAGGCGGGCGTCGGACACCGGGGAGCTGTTTTTT
TRBJ2-7	few	TRBV6-5	TRBD2	CASRASGRAREQYF	TGTGCCAGCAGGGCTAGCGGACGGGCTAGAGAGCAGTACTTC
TRBJ2-2	once	TRBV7-2	TRBD2	CASSFGTSVPGELFF	TGTGCCAGCAGCTTTGGGACTAGCGTTCCCGGGGAGCTGTTTTTT
TRBJ2-3	NA	TRBV6-6	TRBD1	CASRGGQASTDTQYF	TGTGCCAGCAGGGGGGGACAGGCAAGCACAGATACGCAGTATTTT
TRBJ2-7	NA	TRBV6-6	NA	CASSYSILDYEQYF	TGTGCCAGCAGTTACTCGATTCTAGACTACGAGCAGTACTTC
TRBJ2-1	NA	TRBV10-1	NA	CASTSESTNEQFF	TGCGCCAGCACCTCGGAGTCCACCAATGAGCAGTTCTTC
TRBJ2-5	NA	TRBV5-1	TRBD2	CASSEAGGQETQYF	TGCGCCAGCAGCGAGGCGGGAGGGCAAGAGACCCAGTACTTC
TRBJ2-1	few	TRBV19	NA	CASSVLDGYNEQFF	TGTGCCAGTAGTGTTCTTGACGGGTACAATGAGCAGTTCTTC
TRBJ1-1	few	TRBV10-3	NA	CAISETVNTEAFF	TGTGCCATCAGTGAGACAGTTAACACTGAAGCTTTCTTT